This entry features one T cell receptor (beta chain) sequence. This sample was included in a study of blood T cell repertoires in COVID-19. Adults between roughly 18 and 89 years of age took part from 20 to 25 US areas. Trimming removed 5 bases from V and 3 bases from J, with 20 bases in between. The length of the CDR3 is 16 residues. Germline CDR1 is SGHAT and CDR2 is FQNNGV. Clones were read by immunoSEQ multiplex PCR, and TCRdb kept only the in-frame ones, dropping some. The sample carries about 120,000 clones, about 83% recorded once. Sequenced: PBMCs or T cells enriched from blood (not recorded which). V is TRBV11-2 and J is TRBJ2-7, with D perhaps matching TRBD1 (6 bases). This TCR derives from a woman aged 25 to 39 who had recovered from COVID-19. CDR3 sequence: CASSTTGMASLYEQYF. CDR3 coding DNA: TGTGCCAGCAGCACAACAGGGATGGCCTCTCTCTACGAGCAGTACTTC. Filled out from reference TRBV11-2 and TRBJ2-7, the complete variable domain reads EAGVAQSPRYKIIEKRQSVAFWCNPISGHATLYWYQQILGQGPKLLIQFQNNGVVDDSQLPKDRFSAERLKGVDSTLKIQPAKLEDSAVYLCASSTTGMASLYEQYFGPGTRLTVT.